This T cell receptor (beta chain) stems from a study of neurological immune-mediated disorders. Many counts were recorded for this clonotype. In TCRdb, the 5' RACE reads were re-called with MiXCR into one record per CDR3 protein. The data show tens of thousands of distinct CDR3 sequences, with about 6% seen just once and around 0.55% held by the top ten. Germline V gene lookup returns CDR1 DFQATT and CDR2 SNEGSKA (reference sequence). The CDR3 sequence is 13 residues long. V was pared by 6 bases and J by 7 bases, with 18 bases between. The J gene is TRBJ2-5, the V gene TRBV20-1; D is possibly TRBD1 (6 bases). Sequenced input: CD4+ T cells from blood. The receptor was derived from a woman aged 40 to 49 in good health. Written as DNA, the CDR3 is TGCAGTGCCCAGGGGCCCCAGTGGGGGACCCAGTACTTC. As protein: CSAQGPQWGTQYF.